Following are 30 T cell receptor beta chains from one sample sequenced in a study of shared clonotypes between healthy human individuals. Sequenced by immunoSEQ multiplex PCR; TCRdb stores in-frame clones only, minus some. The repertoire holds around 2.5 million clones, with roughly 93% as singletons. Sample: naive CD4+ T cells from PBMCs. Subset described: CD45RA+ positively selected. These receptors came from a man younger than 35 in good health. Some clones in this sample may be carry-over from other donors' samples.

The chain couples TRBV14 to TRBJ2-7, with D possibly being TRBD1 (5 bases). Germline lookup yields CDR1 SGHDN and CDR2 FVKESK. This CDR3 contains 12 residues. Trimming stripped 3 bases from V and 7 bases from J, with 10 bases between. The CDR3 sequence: CASSQQGEEQYF. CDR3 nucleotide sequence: TGTGCCAGCAGCCAGCAGGGCGAGGAGCAGTACTTC.

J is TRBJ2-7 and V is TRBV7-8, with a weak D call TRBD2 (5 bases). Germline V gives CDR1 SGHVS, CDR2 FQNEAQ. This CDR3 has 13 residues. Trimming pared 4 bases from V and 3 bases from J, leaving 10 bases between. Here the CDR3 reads CASSSDYNYEQYF. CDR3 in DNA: TGTGCCAGCAGCTCCGACTACAACTACGAGCAGTACTTC.

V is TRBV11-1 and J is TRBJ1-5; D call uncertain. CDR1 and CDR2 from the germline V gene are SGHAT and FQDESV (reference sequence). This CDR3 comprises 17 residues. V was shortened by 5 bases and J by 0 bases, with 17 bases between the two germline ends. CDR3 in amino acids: CASSADVDLYSNQPQHF. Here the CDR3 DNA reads TGTGCCAGCAGCGCCGACGTCGACCTCTATAGCAATCAGCCCCAGCATTTT.

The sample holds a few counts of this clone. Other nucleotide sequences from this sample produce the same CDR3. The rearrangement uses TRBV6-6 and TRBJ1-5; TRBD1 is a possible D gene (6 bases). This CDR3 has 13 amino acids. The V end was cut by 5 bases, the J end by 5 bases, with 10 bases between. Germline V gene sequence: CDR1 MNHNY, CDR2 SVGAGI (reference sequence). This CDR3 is CASSSQGYQPQHF. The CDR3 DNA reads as TGTGCCAGCAGTAGCCAGGGGTATCAGCCCCAGCATTTT.

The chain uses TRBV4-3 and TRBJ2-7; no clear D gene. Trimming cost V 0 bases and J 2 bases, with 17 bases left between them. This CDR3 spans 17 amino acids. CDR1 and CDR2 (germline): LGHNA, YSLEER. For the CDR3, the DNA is TGCGCCAGCAGCCAAGATCTTCCTGATGCATGGGCCTACGAGCAGTACTTC. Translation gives CASSQDLPDAWAYEQYF.

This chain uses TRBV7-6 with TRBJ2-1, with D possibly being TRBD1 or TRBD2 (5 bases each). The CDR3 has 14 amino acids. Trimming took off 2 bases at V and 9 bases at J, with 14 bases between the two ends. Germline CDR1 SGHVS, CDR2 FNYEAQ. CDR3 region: CASSLSGTGGEQFF. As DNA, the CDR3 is TGTGCCAGCAGCTTATCCGGGACCGGCGGTGAGCAGTTCTTC.

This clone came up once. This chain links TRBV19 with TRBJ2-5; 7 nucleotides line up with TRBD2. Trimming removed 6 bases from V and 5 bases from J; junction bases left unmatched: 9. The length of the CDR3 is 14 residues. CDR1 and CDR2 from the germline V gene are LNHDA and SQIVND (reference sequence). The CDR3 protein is CASSRWGGYETQYF. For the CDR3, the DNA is TGTGCCAGTAGCCGCTGGGGGGGGTACGAGACCCAGTACTTC.

This CDR3 reads CASSTPGRWNAFF. In DNA form, the CDR3 reads TGTGCCAGCAGTACTCCAGGGAGGTGGAATGCTTTCTTT. The chain recombines TRBV28 with TRBJ1-1, with D possibly being TRBD1 (5 bases). V lost 5 bases to trimming and J lost 11 bases, with 18 bases between them. This CDR3 has 13 residues. The germline V gene encodes CDR1 MDHEN and CDR2 SYDVKM.

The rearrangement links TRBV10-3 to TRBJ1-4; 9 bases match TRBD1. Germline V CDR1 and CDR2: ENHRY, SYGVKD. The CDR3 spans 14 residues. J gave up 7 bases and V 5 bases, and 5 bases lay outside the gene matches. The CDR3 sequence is CAISRDRESEKLFF. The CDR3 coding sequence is TGTGCCATCAGTCGGGACAGGGAATCTGAAAAACTGTTTTTT.

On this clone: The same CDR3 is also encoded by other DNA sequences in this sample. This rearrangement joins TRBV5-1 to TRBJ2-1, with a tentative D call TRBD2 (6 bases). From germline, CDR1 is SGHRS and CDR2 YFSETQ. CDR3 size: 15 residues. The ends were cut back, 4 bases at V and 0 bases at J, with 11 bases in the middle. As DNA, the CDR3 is TGCGCCAGCAGCCCCCGGGGGAGCTCCTACAATGAGCAGTTCTTC. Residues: CASSPRGSSYNEQFF.

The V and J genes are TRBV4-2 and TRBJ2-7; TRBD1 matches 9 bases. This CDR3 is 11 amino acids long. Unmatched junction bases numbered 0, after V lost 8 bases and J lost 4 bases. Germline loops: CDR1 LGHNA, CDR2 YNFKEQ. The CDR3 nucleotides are TGTGCCAGCGGACAGGGGTACGAGCAGTACTTC. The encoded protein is CASGQGYEQYF.

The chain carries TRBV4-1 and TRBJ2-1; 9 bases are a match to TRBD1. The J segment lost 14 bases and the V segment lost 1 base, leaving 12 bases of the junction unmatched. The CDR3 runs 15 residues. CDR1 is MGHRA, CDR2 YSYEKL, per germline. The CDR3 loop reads CASSQGDRVRLTKFF. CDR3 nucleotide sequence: TGCGCCAGCAGCCAAGGGGACAGGGTAAGGCTGACAAAGTTCTTC.

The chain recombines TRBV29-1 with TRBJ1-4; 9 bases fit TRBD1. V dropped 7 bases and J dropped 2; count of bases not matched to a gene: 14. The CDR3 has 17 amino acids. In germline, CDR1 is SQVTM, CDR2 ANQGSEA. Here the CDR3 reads CSAIARDRDFTNEKLFF. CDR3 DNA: TGCAGCGCCATTGCACGGGACAGGGATTTCACTAATGAAAAACTGTTTTTT. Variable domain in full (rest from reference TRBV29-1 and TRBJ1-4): SAVISQKPSRDICQRGTSLTIQCQVDSQVTMMFWYRQQPGQSLTLIATANQGSEATYESGFVIDKFPISRPNLTFSTLTVSNMSPEDSSIYLCSAIARDRDFTNEKLFFGSGTQLSVL.

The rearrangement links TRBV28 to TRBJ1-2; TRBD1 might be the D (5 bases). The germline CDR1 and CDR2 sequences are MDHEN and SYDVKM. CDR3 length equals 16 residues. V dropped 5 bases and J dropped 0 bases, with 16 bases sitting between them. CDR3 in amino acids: CASSTGGGGTNYGYTF. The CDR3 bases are TGTGCCAGCAGTACCGGTGGGGGGGGTACTAACTATGGCTACACCTTC.

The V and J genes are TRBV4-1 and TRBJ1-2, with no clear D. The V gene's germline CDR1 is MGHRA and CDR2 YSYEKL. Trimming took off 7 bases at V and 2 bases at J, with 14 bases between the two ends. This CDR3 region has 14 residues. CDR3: CASTVTPGNYGYTF. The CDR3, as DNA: TGCGCCAGCACCGTGACACCGGGGAACTATGGCTACACCTTC.

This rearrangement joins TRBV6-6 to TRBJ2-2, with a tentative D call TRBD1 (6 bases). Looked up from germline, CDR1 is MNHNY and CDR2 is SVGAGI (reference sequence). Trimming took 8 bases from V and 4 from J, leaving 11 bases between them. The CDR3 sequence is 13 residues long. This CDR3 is CASSEGGTGELFF. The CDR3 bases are TGTGCCAGCTCCGAAGGGGGCACCGGGGAGCTGTTTTTT.

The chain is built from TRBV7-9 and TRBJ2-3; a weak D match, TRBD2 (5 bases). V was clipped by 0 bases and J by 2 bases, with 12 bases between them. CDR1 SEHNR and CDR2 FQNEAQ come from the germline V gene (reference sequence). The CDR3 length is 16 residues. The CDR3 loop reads CASSLAHGLPTDTQYF. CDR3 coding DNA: TGTGCCAGCAGCTTAGCACACGGACTCCCCACAGATACGCAGTATTTT.

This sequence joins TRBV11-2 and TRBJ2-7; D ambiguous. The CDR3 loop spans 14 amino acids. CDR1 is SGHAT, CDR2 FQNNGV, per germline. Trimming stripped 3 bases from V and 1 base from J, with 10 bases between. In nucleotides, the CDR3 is TGTGCCAGCAGCTTCTTGGGCGGTTCCTACGAGCAGTACTTC. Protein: CASSFLGGSYEQYF.

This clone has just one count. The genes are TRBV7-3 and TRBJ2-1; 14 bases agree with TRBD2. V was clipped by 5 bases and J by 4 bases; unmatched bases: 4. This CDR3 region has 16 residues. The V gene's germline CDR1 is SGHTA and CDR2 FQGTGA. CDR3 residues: CASSMGLAGVYNEQFF. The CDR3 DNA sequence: TGTGCCAGCAGCATGGGACTAGCGGGAGTATACAATGAGCAGTTCTTC.

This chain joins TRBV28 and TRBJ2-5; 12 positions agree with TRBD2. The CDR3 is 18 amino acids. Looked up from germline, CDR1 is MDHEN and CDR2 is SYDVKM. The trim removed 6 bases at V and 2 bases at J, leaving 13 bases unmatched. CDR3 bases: TGTGCCAGCAGCCCCCGACTAGCGGGAGTGCGTTGGCAAGAGACCCAGTACTTC. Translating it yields CASSPRLAGVRWQETQYF.

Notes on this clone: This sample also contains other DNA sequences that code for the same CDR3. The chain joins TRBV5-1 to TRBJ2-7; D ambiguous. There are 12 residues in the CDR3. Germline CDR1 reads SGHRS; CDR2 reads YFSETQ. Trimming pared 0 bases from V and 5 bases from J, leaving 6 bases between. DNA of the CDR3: TGCGCCAGCAGCTTGGGAAGGGACGAGCAGTACTTC. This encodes CASSLGRDEQYF.

This chain's CDR3 is CASRYPGPTTEAFF. The CDR3 nucleotides are TGTGCCAGCAGGTACCCGGGCCCTACCACTGAAGCTTTCTTT. The chain links TRBV28 to TRBJ1-1; D unresolved. Looked up from germline, CDR1 is MDHEN and CDR2 is SYDVKM. The CDR3 covers 14 residues. Trimming removed 6 bases at V and 4 bases at J, with 15 bases between.

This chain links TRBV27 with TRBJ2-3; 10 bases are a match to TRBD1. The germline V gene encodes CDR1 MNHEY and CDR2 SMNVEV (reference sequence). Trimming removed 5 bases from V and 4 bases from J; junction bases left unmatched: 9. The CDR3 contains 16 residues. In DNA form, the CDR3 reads TGTGCCAGCAGTCTGATGGACAGGGGGGAGTCAGATACGCAGTATTTT. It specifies CASSLMDRGESDTQYF.

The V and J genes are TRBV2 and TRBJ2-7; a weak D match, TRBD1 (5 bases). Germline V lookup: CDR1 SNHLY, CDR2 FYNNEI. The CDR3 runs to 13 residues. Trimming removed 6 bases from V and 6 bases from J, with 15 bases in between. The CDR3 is CASSTDSNTEQYF. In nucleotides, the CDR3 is TGTGCCAGCAGCACAGACAGCAATACCGAGCAGTACTTC.

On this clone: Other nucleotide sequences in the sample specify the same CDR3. The CDR3 DNA reads as TGCGCCAGCAGCTGGACAGGGGGCGACTATGGCTACACCTTC. Translation gives CASSWTGGDYGYTF. The V and J genes are TRBV5-1 and TRBJ1-2, with 11 bases lining up with TRBD1. In germline, CDR1 is SGHRS, CDR2 YFSETQ. This CDR3 has 14 residues. V trimming: 3 bases; J trimming: 3 bases; junction bases outside the gene matches: 1.

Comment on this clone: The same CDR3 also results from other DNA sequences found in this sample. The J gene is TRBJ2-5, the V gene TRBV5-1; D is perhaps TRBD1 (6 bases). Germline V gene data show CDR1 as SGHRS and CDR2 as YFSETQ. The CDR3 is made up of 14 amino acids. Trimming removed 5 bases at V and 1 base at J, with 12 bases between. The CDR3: CASSSGQIQETQYF. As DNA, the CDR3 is TGCGCCAGCAGTTCGGGACAAATCCAAGAGACCCAGTACTTC.

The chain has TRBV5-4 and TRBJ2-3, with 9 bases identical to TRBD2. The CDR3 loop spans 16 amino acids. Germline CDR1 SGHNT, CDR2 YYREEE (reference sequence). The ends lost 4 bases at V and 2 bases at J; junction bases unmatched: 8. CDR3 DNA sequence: TGTGCCAGCAGCCCAGTAGCGGGAGCCCTCACAGATACGCAGTATTTT. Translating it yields CASSPVAGALTDTQYF.

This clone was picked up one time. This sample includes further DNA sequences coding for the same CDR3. The CDR3 here is CASRSGTQETQYF. CDR3 bases: TGCGCCAGCCGCTCGGGGACCCAAGAGACCCAGTACTTC. The chain combines TRBV5-1 with TRBJ2-5; perhaps D is TRBD1 or TRBD2 (5 bases each). This CDR3 is built from 13 residues. The V gene lost 7 bases and the J gene lost 1 base, with 11 bases spanning the gap. Germline V gives CDR1 SGHRS, CDR2 YFSETQ.

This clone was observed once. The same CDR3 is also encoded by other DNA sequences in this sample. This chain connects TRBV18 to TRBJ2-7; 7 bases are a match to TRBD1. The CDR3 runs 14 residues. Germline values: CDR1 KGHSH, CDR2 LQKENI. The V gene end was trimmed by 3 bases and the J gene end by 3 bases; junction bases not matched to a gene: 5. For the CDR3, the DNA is TGTGCCAGCTCACCTGGGACAGCCAGCTACGAGCAGTACTTC. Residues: CASSPGTASYEQYF.

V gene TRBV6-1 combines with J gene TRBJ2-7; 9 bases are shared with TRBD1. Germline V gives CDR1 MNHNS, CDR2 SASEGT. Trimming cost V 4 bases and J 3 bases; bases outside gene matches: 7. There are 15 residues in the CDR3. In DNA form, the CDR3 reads TGTGCCAGCAGTGTCCGATGGGACAGGGACTACGAGCAGTACTTC. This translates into CASSVRWDRDYEQYF.